Listed below are T cell receptor beta chains from one sample, sequenced in a study of shared clonotypes between healthy human individuals. Sequenced by immunoSEQ multiplex PCR; TCRdb stores in-frame clones only, minus some. The repertoire holds around 200,000 clones, 60% to 75% seen once, with about 10% in the top ten. Sequencing input: memory CD4+ T cells sorted from blood. The receptor source for this set is a man younger than 45 in good health. Both conserved end residues are part of each CDR3. A D gene is named only where the DNA matches it firmly. Size is stated for part of the rows, as once, few or many counts, or as a class when the clone is expanded.

v_call: TRBV6-1
j_call: TRBJ1-5
clone_size: .
d_call: .
cdr3_aa: CASSVSLGGNQPQHF
cdr3_nt: TGTGCCAGCAGTGTGTCCTTGGGGGGCAATCAGCCCCAGCATTTT

v_call: TRBV5-1
j_call: TRBJ2-1
clone_size: .
d_call: .
cdr3_aa: CASSLVGGNEQFF
cdr3_nt: TGCGCCAGCAGCTTGGTTGGCGGGAATGAGCAGTTCTTC

v_call: TRBV29-1
j_call: TRBJ1-3
clone_size: many
d_call: .
cdr3_aa: CSGHGGNTIYF
cdr3_nt: TGCAGCGGTCATGGCGGAAACACCATATATTTT

v_call: TRBV28
j_call: TRBJ2-2
clone_size: .
d_call: .
cdr3_aa: CATNTDHAGTGELFF
cdr3_nt: TGTGCCACCAATACGGACCACGCTGGGACCGGGGAGCTGTTTTTT

v_call: TRBV19
j_call: TRBJ2-1
clone_size: once
d_call: .
cdr3_aa: CASRPSDRGGMHEQFF
cdr3_nt: TGTGCCAGTAGACCCTCCGACAGAGGCGGAATGCATGAGCAGTTCTTC

v_call: TRBV28
j_call: TRBJ2-7
clone_size: few
d_call: TRBD1
cdr3_aa: CASRKPGQGPYEQYF
cdr3_nt: TGTGCCAGCAGAAAACCGGGACAGGGACCCTACGAGCAGTACTTC

v_call: TRBV6-5
j_call: TRBJ2-7
clone_size: .
d_call: .
cdr3_aa: CASSYSKGLLPYEQYF
cdr3_nt: TGTGCCAGCAGTTACTCGAAGGGCCTCCTCCCCTACGAGCAGTACTTC

v_call: TRBV15
j_call: TRBJ2-1
clone_size: many
d_call: TRBD1
cdr3_aa: CATSRGQGTYNEQFF
cdr3_nt: TGTGCCACCAGCAGAGGACAGGGAACCTACAATGAGCAGTTCTTC

v_call: TRBV18
j_call: TRBJ2-1
clone_size: .
d_call: .
cdr3_aa: CASSTAEQRFF
cdr3_nt: TGTGCCAGCTCAACGGCCGAGCAGCGGTTCTTC

v_call: TRBV27
j_call: TRBJ1-2
clone_size: .
d_call: TRBD1
cdr3_aa: CASSLRTGGDYGYTF
cdr3_nt: TGTGCCAGCAGTTTAAGGACAGGGGGCGACTATGGCTACACCTTC

v_call: TRBV27
j_call: TRBJ1-1
clone_size: few
d_call: .
cdr3_aa: CASSLSALNTEAFF
cdr3_nt: TGTGCCAGCAGTTTATCGGCGTTGAACACTGAAGCTTTCTTT

v_call: TRBV29-1
j_call: TRBJ2-3
clone_size: once
d_call: .
cdr3_aa: CSVDRRDRNTDTQYF
cdr3_nt: TGCAGCGTTGACCGCCGGGACCGAAACACAGATACGCAGTATTTT

v_call: TRBV30
j_call: TRBJ1-1
clone_size: once
d_call: .
cdr3_aa: CAWTKDTHTEAFF
cdr3_nt: TGTGCCTGGACAAAGGATACGCACACTGAAGCTTTCTTT

v_call: TRBV18
j_call: TRBJ1-1
clone_size: few
d_call: TRBD1
cdr3_aa: CASSTNGQGLAEAFF
cdr3_nt: TGTGCCAGCTCAACAAACGGACAGGGTTTAGCTGAAGCTTTCTTT

v_call: TRBV6-5
j_call: TRBJ1-5
clone_size: .
d_call: .
cdr3_aa: CASSVGSAGNQPQHF
cdr3_nt: TGTGCCAGCAGTGTTGGGAGTGCGGGCAATCAGCCCCAGCATTTT

v_call: TRBV7-9
j_call: TRBJ2-3
clone_size: .
d_call: TRBD2
cdr3_aa: CASSSTRGLAGPSTDTQYF
cdr3_nt: TGTGCCAGCAGCTCCACTAGGGGACTAGCGGGGCCTAGCACAGATACGCAGTATTTT

v_call: TRBV29-1
j_call: TRBJ2-3
clone_size: few
d_call: .
cdr3_aa: CSVRPSSAHTDTQYF
cdr3_nt: TGCAGCGTGCGTCCCTCGTCTGCACACACAGATACGCAGTATTTT

v_call: TRBV28
j_call: TRBJ2-3
clone_size: .
d_call: .
cdr3_aa: CASSLESTGTDTQYF
cdr3_nt: TGTGCCAGCAGTTTGGAAAGTACCGGCACAGATACGCAGTATTTT

v_call: TRBV10-3
j_call: TRBJ2-5
clone_size: .
d_call: TRBD2
cdr3_aa: CAVGLAQETQYF
cdr3_nt: TGTGCCGTAGGACTAGCACAAGAGACCCAGTACTTC

v_call: TRBV7-8
j_call: TRBJ1-4
clone_size: .
d_call: .
cdr3_aa: CASSLVGGWSEKLFF
cdr3_nt: TGTGCCAGCAGCTTAGTCGGAGGGTGGAGTGAAAAACTGTTTTTT

v_call: TRBV6-1
j_call: TRBJ2-1
clone_size: many
d_call: TRBD2
cdr3_aa: CASSEGSSGRAINEQFF
cdr3_nt: TGTGCCAGCAGTGAAGGGTCTAGCGGGAGGGCCATCAATGAGCAGTTCTTC

v_call: TRBV4-3
j_call: TRBJ2-7
clone_size: once
d_call: .
cdr3_aa: CASSQDFGGTSYEQYF
cdr3_nt: TGCGCCAGCAGCCAAGATTTCGGGGGCACGTCCTACGAGCAGTACTTC

v_call: TRBV28
j_call: TRBJ2-7
clone_size: once
d_call: .
cdr3_aa: CASRPPGYYEQYF
cdr3_nt: TGTGCCAGCAGGCCCCCGGGGTACTACGAGCAGTACTTC

v_call: TRBV6-1
j_call: TRBJ2-7
clone_size: few
d_call: TRBD2
cdr3_aa: CASNPLAGGYEQYF
cdr3_nt: TGTGCCAGCAACCCTCTAGCGGGAGGGTACGAGCAGTACTTC

v_call: TRBV28
j_call: TRBJ2-3
clone_size: .
d_call: .
cdr3_aa: CASSFRQSTDTQYF
cdr3_nt: TGTGCCAGCAGTTTTAGGCAGAGCACAGATACGCAGTATTTT

v_call: TRBV7-9
j_call: TRBJ2-5
clone_size: .
d_call: .
cdr3_aa: CASSFPRIGTEETQYF
cdr3_nt: TGTGCCAGCAGTTTTCCCCGCATCGGAACCGAAGAGACCCAGTACTTC

v_call: TRBV6-1
j_call: TRBJ2-7
clone_size: .
d_call: .
cdr3_aa: CASSEVGRPYEQYF
cdr3_nt: TGTGCCAGCAGTGAAGTGGGCAGACCCTACGAGCAGTACTTC

v_call: TRBV6-5
j_call: TRBJ1-2
clone_size: few
d_call: .
cdr3_aa: CASSYSPPGVYGYTF
cdr3_nt: TGTGCCAGCAGTTACTCCCCCCCGGGGGTGTATGGCTACACCTTC

v_call: TRBV4-2
j_call: TRBJ2-1
clone_size: once
d_call: .
cdr3_aa: CASSQASGRAYNEQFF
cdr3_nt: TGTGCCAGCAGCCAAGCCTCCGGGAGAGCCTACAATGAGCAGTTCTTC

v_call: TRBV6-4
j_call: TRBJ2-3
clone_size: .
d_call: .
cdr3_aa: CASSEGLGSDTQYF
cdr3_nt: TGTGCCAGCAGTGAAGGCCTAGGATCGGATACGCAGTATTTT

v_call: TRBV5-6
j_call: TRBJ2-3
clone_size: once
d_call: .
cdr3_aa: CASSLGSGTDTQYF
cdr3_nt: TGTGCCAGCAGCTTGGGTAGCGGCACAGATACGCAGTATTTT

v_call: TRBV5-5
j_call: TRBJ1-2
clone_size: .
d_call: .
cdr3_aa: CASRTETEDTNYGYTF
cdr3_nt: TGTGCCAGCAGGACTGAAACAGAAGACACAAACTATGGCTACACCTTC

v_call: TRBV19
j_call: TRBJ2-1
clone_size: once
d_call: .
cdr3_aa: CASSNQGGVRNEQFF
cdr3_nt: TGTGCCAGTAGTAATCAGGGCGGGGTGAGGAATGAGCAGTTCTTC

v_call: TRBV5-1
j_call: TRBJ2-7
clone_size: .
d_call: TRBD2
cdr3_aa: CASSRGTSGQSYEQYF
cdr3_nt: TGCGCCAGCAGCAGGGGGACTAGCGGTCAATCCTACGAGCAGTACTTC

v_call: TRBV6-1
j_call: TRBJ2-7
clone_size: few
d_call: .
cdr3_aa: CASSRDSEQYF
cdr3_nt: TGTGCCAGCAGCCGGGACTCTGAGCAGTACTTC

v_call: TRBV5-1
j_call: TRBJ2-7
clone_size: .
d_call: TRBD1
cdr3_aa: CASSLAPQGAGEQYF
cdr3_nt: TGCGCCAGCAGCTTGGCACCACAGGGGGCGGGCGAGCAGTACTTC

v_call: TRBV2
j_call: TRBJ1-1
clone_size: few
d_call: .
cdr3_aa: CASTASLMNTEAFF
cdr3_nt: TGTGCCAGCACCGCTTCCCTCATGAACACTGAAGCTTTCTTT

v_call: TRBV6-1
j_call: TRBJ2-7
clone_size: .
d_call: .
cdr3_aa: CASSVGALLSYEQYF
cdr3_nt: TGTGCCAGCAGTGTCGGGGCCCTCCTGAGCTACGAGCAGTACTTC

v_call: TRBV30
j_call: TRBJ2-7
clone_size: .
d_call: .
cdr3_aa: CAWSAGAHEQYF
cdr3_nt: TGTGCCTGGAGTGCGGGGGCCCACGAGCAGTACTTC

v_call: TRBV29-1
j_call: TRBJ2-5
clone_size: .
d_call: .
cdr3_aa: CSVLTGEETQYF
cdr3_nt: TGCAGCGTTCTAACAGGCGAAGAGACCCAGTACTTC

v_call: TRBV30
j_call: TRBJ1-1
clone_size: .
d_call: .
cdr3_aa: CAWTKNTEAFF
cdr3_nt: TGTGCCTGGACGAAGAACACTGAAGCTTTCTTT

v_call: TRBV2
j_call: TRBJ1-2
clone_size: .
d_call: .
cdr3_aa: CASSESERARNYGYTF
cdr3_nt: TGTGCCAGCAGTGAAAGCGAACGGGCCCGTAACTATGGCTACACCTTC

v_call: TRBV29-1
j_call: TRBJ2-1
clone_size: .
d_call: TRBD2
cdr3_aa: CSVAAGAAYNEQFF
cdr3_nt: TGCAGCGTTGCGGCGGGAGCGGCCTACAATGAGCAGTTCTTC

v_call: TRBV5-1
j_call: TRBJ2-3
clone_size: .
d_call: TRBD2
cdr3_aa: CASFRGEATDTQYF
cdr3_nt: TGCGCCTCCTTTCGGGGGGAGGCCACAGATACGCAGTATTTT

v_call: TRBV27
j_call: TRBJ2-2
clone_size: .
d_call: TRBD1
cdr3_aa: CASSQRVWGTGANTGELFF
cdr3_nt: TGTGCCAGCAGTCAAAGGGTGTGGGGGACAGGGGCCAACACCGGGGAGCTGTTTTTT

v_call: TRBV7-6
j_call: TRBJ2-5
clone_size: few
d_call: .
cdr3_aa: CASSLVRGTIEETQYF
cdr3_nt: TGTGCCAGCAGCTTAGTGAGGGGGACGATAGAAGAGACCCAGTACTTC

v_call: TRBV19
j_call: TRBJ2-1
clone_size: .
d_call: .
cdr3_aa: CASSMQGRLGGNEQFF
cdr3_nt: TGTGCCAGTAGTATGCAAGGGAGACTAGGCGGCAATGAGCAGTTCTTC

v_call: TRBV29-1
j_call: TRBJ2-1
clone_size: few
d_call: TRBD2
cdr3_aa: CSVEDHRAGDLEFF
cdr3_nt: TGCAGCGTTGAAGATCATAGAGCGGGAGATCTGGAGTTCTTC

v_call: TRBV27
j_call: TRBJ2-3
clone_size: .
d_call: .
cdr3_aa: CASRLLGDTDTQYF
cdr3_nt: TGTGCCAGCAGATTACTAGGTGACACAGATACGCAGTATTTT

v_call: TRBV5-4
j_call: TRBJ1-4
clone_size: few
d_call: .
cdr3_aa: CASSWQGNEKLFF
cdr3_nt: TGTGCCAGCAGCTGGCAGGGTAATGAAAAACTGTTTTTT

v_call: TRBV10-3
j_call: TRBJ2-7
clone_size: .
d_call: TRBD2
cdr3_aa: CAILAETYEQYF
cdr3_nt: TGTGCCATTCTAGCGGAGACCTACGAGCAGTACTTC

v_call: TRBV5-5
j_call: TRBJ2-7
clone_size: .
d_call: .
cdr3_aa: CASSSPGRQSSYEQYF
cdr3_nt: TGTGCCAGCAGCTCGCCTGGGAGGCAGAGCTCCTACGAGCAGTACTTC

v_call: TRBV18
j_call: TRBJ2-5
clone_size: .
d_call: TRBD2
cdr3_aa: CASSPPSGGETQYF
cdr3_nt: TGTGCCAGCTCACCACCGTCCGGGGGGGAGACCCAGTACTTC